This T cell receptor beta chain appears in the sequencing data of a study of chemoradiotherapy in HPV16-positive cancers. Sequenced by immunoSEQ multiplex PCR; TCRdb stores in-frame clones only, minus some. The sample carries roughly 19,000 clones, 84% recorded once. Germline CDR1 SGHAT, CDR2 FQNNGV. V lost 2 bases and J 9 bases, leaving 23 bases between the germline ends. The CDR3 totals 16 residues. This chain links TRBV11-2 with TRBJ2-7; tentative D call: TRBD1 (6 bases). The sequenced sample was blood, obtained from a patient who underwent chemoradiotherapy. The receptor was derived from a human donor with HPV-associated anogenital cancer. The DNA of the CDR3 is TGTGCCAGCAGCTTACGACAGGCGCAGACAAGATTCGGGCAGTACTTC. This gives the protein CASSLRQAQTRFGQYF.